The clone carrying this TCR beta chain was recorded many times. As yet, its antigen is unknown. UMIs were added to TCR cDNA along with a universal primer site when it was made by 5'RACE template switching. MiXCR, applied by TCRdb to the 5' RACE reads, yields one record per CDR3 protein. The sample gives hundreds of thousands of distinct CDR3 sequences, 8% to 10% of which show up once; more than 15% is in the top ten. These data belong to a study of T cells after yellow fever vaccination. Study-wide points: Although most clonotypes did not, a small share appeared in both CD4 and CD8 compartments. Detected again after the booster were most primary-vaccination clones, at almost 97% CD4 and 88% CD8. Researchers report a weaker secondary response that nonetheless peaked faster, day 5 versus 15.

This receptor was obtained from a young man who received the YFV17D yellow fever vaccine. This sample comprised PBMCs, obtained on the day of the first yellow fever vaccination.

The CDR3 nucleotides read TGTGCCAGCAGCCCTCACTACTACCACAGGGGTGATGTGGATACGCAGTATTTT. This encodes CASSPHYYHRGDVDTQYF. This rearrangement joins TRBV9 to TRBJ2-3; the match to TRBD1 covers 7 bases. Per the germline V gene, CDR1 is SGDLS and CDR2 is YYNGEE. The CDR3 is made up of 18 amino acids. With V trimmed by 4 bases and J by 6 bases, 20 bases remained unmatched.